This record concerns one T cell receptor (beta chain) sequence. The data stem from a study of CD8 T cells in ankylosing spondylitis. The CDR3 is 13 residues long. V was shortened by 6 bases and J by 0 bases, with 11 bases between the two germline ends. Germline assignment: CDR1 SQVTM and CDR2 ANQGSEA. One entry per CDR3 protein results from TCRdb running MiXCR on the 5' RACE reads. The sample includes 150,000 to 200,000 distinct CDR3 sequences, 15% to 20% of them seen just once. The sample taken for sequencing was blood, either unsorted or a sorted T cell fraction (not recorded which). The sequence was collected from a male donor aged 10 to 35 with ankylosing spondylitis or in good health (not recorded which). This chain connects TRBV29-1 to TRBJ1-1; perhaps TRBD1 as D (5 bases). CDR3 nucleotides: TGCAGCGTCGGGGCGGGGGTGAACACTGAAGCTTTCTTT. Its protein is CSVGAGVNTEAFF.